The source of this T cell receptor (beta chain) is a study of blood T cell repertoires in COVID-19 (dated by TCRdb to the early 2020s). As for the study more broadly: Samples covering the acute and convalescent phases of COVID-19 were provided by collaborators in the United States, Italy and Spain. The samples were drawn from two sources: the first 160 participants of the ongoing ImmuneRACE study, and 950 to 1,500 subjects contributed by 6 global collaborators. Subjects who had been exposed to COVID-19, were actively infected with it, or had recovered from it provided the deeply sampled blood TCRbeta repertoires that made up the dataset. HLA class I and class II types, where available, came from metadata supplied by the sample provider rather than from assay-based typing. The material from the prospective study consisted of cDNA or gDNA derived from T cells, B-cell-depleted T cells, or PBMCs. Sample metadata almost always included a de-identified subject ID, COVID-19 status, age in years and sex. The repertoires were released in a freely available public database intended as a resource for research on the immune response to SARS-CoV-2.

Points on this clone: This receptor's antigen is unknown. Per-base qualities were not stored, and no clone one base away is much larger.

The investigation overall reported the following: The quantity of clinical and demographic metadata differed by source and by participant and was supplied without curation.

The immunoSEQ Assay, a bias-controlled multiplex PCR, was used to amplify TCRbeta CDR3 regions from genomic DNA. Concerning the study's data processing: Within the assay, amplification of reference gene primers was used to estimate how many nucleated cells each sample contained. To quantify the absolute abundance of each unique TCRbeta CDR3 rearrangement, sequence reads were collapsed and filtered. For each sample, productive Simpson clonality was calculated as the square root of Simpson's diversity index across productive rearrangements. TCRdb re-hosts the immuneACCESS table, in-frame sequences only. Its copies lack some clones; in the studies checked, an unresolved V gene accounts for under half of them, and the cause for the rest is not known. The V and J calls and clone size were taken over from that table, and D and trimming were inferred from the DNA. The sample data list 150,000 to 200,000 clones, and about 85% of these were observed just once. Approximately 1.3% of the sample is in the top ten clones.

Samples from volunteer blood donors who had recovered from COVID-19 were contributed by a second Seattle source. Collaborating institutions collected whole blood in K2EDTA tubes following their own protocols. For TCRbeta analysis, collaborators shipped samples as frozen whole blood, isolated PBMCs, or DNA extracted from either of those sample types. This TCR was recovered from a man aged 55 to 70 who had recovered from COVID-19. What was sequenced was peripheral blood.

DNA sequence: TGTGCCAGCAGCCAGGTGGGGACTACCTACGAGCAGTACTTC. This gives the protein CASSQVGTTYEQYF. The receptor chain draws on TRBV11-2 and TRBJ2-7, with 7 bases aligning to TRBD2. Germline trimming amounts to 5 bases on V and 2 bases on J, with 6 as the count of junction bases outside the gene matches. The CDR3 holds 14 amino acids from the cysteine to the phenylalanine. The DNA shown is the 42-base CDR3, in frame from base 1. As encoded in the germline V gene, CDR1 is SGHAT while CDR2 is FQNNGV.